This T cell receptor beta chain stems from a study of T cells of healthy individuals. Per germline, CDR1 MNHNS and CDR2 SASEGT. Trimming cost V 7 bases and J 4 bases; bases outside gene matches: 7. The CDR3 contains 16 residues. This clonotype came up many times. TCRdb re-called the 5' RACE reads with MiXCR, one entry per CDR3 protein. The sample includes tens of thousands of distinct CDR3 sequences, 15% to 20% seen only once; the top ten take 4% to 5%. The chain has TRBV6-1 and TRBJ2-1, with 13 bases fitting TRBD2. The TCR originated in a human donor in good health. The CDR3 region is CASIGLAGVRYNEQFF. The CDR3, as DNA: TGTGCCAGCATTGGACTAGCGGGAGTCAGGTACAATGAGCAGTTCTTC.